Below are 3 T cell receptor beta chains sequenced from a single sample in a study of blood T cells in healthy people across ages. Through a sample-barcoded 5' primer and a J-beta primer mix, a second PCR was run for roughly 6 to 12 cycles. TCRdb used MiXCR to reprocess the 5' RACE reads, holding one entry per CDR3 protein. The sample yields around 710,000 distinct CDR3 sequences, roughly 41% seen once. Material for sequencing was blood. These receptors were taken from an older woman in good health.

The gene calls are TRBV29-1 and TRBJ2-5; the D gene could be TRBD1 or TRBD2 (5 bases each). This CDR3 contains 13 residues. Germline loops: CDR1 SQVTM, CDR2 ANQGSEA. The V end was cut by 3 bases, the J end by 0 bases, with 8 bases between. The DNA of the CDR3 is TGCAGCGTTGATGGGACCAACCAAGAGACCCAGTACTTC. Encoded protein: CSVDGTNQETQYF.

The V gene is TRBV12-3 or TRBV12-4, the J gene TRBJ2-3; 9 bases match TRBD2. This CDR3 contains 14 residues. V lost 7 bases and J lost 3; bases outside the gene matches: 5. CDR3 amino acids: CASINSGGTDTQYF. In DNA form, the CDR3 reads TGTGCCAGCATTAACAGCGGGGGGACAGATACGCAGTATTTT.

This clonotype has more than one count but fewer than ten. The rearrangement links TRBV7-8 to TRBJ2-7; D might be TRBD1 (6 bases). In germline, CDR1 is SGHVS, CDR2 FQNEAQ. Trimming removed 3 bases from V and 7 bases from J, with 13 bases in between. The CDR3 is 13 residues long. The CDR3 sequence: CASSLSGVNEQYF. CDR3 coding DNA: TGTGCCAGCAGCTTGTCAGGGGTTAATGAGCAGTACTTC.